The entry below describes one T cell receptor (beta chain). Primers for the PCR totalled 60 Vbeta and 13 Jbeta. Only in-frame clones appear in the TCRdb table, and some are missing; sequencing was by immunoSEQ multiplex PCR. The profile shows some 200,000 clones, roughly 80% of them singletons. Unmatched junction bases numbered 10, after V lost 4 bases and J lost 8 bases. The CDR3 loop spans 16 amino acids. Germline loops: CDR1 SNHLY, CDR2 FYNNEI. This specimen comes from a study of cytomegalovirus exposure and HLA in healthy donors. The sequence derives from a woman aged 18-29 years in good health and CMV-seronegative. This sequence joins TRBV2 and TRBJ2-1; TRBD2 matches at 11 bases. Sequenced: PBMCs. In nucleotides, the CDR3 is TGTGCCAGCAGTGTACTAGCGGGAGCACTCGGGGATGAGCAGTTCTTC. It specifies CASSVLAGALGDEQFF.